Sequencing of this TCR beta chain was carried out in a study of identifying expanded T cells in peripheral blood. Study findings and constraints: Technical replicates showed about 1.1 changed clones; around two weeks around 15; four weeks 19. Across healthy donors, higher total template counts meant significantly greater approximately 2-week count variance.

A word on this clone: Its matching antigen is unknown.

Profiling relied on immunoSEQ multiplex PCR, and the TCRdb table lists in-frame clones only, not all of them. The table shows about 84,000 clones, with roughly 86% occurring only once. CDR3 length: 14 residues. V gave up 3 bases and J gave up 6 bases, with 9 bases separating them. Germline V gene sequence: CDR1 MNHEY, CDR2 SMNVEV (reference sequence). Healthy donors had no documented immune events, such as infections, while sampled. This chain links TRBV27 with TRBJ1-6; no clear D gene. The sample consisted of blood. This TCR was recovered from a person aged 18 to 75 in good health. CDR3 DNA: TGTGCCAGCAGTTTTGCCCTAGGTAATTCACCCCTCCACTTT. It encodes CASSFALGNSPLHF.